This TCR beta chain came from a study of T-cell reconstitution after alpha-beta-depleted transplantation in children. Whole-study results and caveats: Reportedly, alpha-beta T cells present about two months post-transplant originated from several hundred expanded clones of graft origin. One year post-transplant, T-cell counts and diversity were largely derived from T cells produced anew. Some patients owed their high day-60 TCRbeta diversity to surviving recipient T cells and thymic progenitors.

CDR3 size: 17 residues. Germline CDR1 and CDR2: MNHEY and SVGEGT. The V end was cut by 4 bases, the J end by 0 bases, with 13 bases between. A library of TCRbeta sequences, prepared with unique molecular identifiers, was generated. TCRdb ran MiXCR on the PCR reads and lists one entry per CDR3 protein. Of roughly 340,000 distinct CDR3 sequences detected, around 16% appear once; the ten largest clones hold around 43%. This clonotype showed up many times. The antigen remains unidentified. This clonotype was obtained from a male patient aged 2 to 9 who had a stem cell transplant for acute lymphoblastic leukemia, so the T cells may come from the graft donor. The chain couples TRBV6-2 or TRBV6-3 to TRBJ2-6; D is uncertain. The sequences come from PBMCs, mostly from graft donor cells, collected 360 days after TCRalphabeta/CD19-depleted stem cell transplant. The CDR3 protein is CASSSLGLISGANVLTF. For the CDR3, the DNA is TGTGCCAGCAGTTCCCTGGGTTTAATCTCTGGGGCCAACGTCCTGACTTTC.